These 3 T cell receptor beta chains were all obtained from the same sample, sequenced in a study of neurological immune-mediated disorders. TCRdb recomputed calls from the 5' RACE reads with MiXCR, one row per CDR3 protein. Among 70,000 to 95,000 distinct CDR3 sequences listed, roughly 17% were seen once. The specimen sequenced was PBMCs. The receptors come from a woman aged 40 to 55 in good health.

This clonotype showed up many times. CDR3 sequence reads: CASSLNPSTDTQYF. Here the CDR3 DNA reads TGTGCCAGCAGCTTAAACCCTAGCACAGATACGCAGTATTTT. The rearrangement links TRBV7-3 to TRBJ2-3, with no clear D. V gave up 1 base and J gave up 0 bases, with 5 bases separating them. CDR3 length: 14 residues. Per germline, CDR1 SGHTA and CDR2 FQGTGA.

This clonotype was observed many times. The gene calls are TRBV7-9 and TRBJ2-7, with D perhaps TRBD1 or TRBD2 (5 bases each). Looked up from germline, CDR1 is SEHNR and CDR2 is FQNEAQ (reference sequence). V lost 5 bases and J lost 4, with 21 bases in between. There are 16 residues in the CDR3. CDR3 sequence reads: CASSRNPGQKFYEQYF. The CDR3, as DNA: TGTGCCAGCAGCCGGAACCCGGGGCAAAAATTTTACGAGCAGTACTTC.

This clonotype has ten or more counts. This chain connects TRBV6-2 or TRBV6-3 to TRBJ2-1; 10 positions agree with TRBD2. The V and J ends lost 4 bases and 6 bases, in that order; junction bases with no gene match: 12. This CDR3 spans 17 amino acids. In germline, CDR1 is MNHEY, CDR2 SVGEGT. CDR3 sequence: CASSSDPSGGALNEQFF. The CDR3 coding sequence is TGTGCCAGCAGTTCGGATCCGAGCGGGGGGGCCCTCAATGAGCAGTTCTTC.